Listed here are 13 T cell receptor beta chains from one sample, sequenced in a study of blood T cell repertoires in COVID-19. Sequencing used immunoSEQ multiplex PCR; TCRdb keeps in-frame clones, though not all of them. The sample lists around 100,000 clones; 85% to 90% were seen once. Sequencing was carried out using peripheral blood. Receptors originate from a woman older than 75 with acute or convalescent COVID-19.

The V call is TRBV25-1, the J call TRBJ2-3; D is possibly TRBD2 (6 bases). Germline CDR1 and CDR2: MGHDK and SYGVNS. The CDR3 is 15 amino acids. Trimming left V 3 bases short and J 5 bases short, with 15 bases between. This CDR3 is CASSDKTRGGDTQYF. CDR3 DNA sequence: TGTGCCAGCAGTGACAAAACACGGGGAGGAGATACGCAGTATTTT.

V gene TRBV6-1 combines with J gene TRBJ1-1, with a weak D call TRBD1 (5 bases). Trimming left V 3 bases short and J 5 bases short, with 13 bases between. In germline, CDR1 is MNHNS, CDR2 SASEGT. The CDR3 totals 14 residues. The CDR3 loop reads CASSDMGTGTEAFF. The DNA of the CDR3 is TGTGCCAGCAGTGATATGGGGACTGGAACTGAAGCTTTCTTT.

V gene TRBV19 combines with J gene TRBJ2-1, with TRBD2 identical over 10 bases. Germline-derived CDR1 and CDR2 are LNHDA and SQIVND (reference sequence). CDR3 length: 18 amino acids. With 5 bases clipped from V and 5 bases from J, the junction kept 15 bases outside the gene matches. The CDR3 nucleotides are TGTGCCAGTAGTTCAAATAGCGGGGGGTATGCTCTAAACAATGAGCAGTTCTTC. Translated, it gives CASSSNSGGYALNNEQFF.

V and J are TRBV5-1 and TRBJ2-5, with TRBD1 matching 9 bases. The V gene end was trimmed by 0 bases and the J gene end by 0 bases; junction bases not matched to a gene: 6. The germline V gene has CDR1 SGHRS and CDR2 YFSETQ. This CDR3 has 17 amino acids. The CDR3 DNA follows: TGCGCCAGCAGCTTGGGGAACAGGGGGCTGTACCAAGAGACCCAGTACTTC. Translated: CASSLGNRGLYQETQYF.

The count of this clone is one. The chain has TRBV2 and TRBJ2-7; possibly TRBD1 for D (6 bases). The CDR3 loop spans 14 amino acids. V was pared by 3 bases and J by 3 bases, with 12 bases between. The V gene's germline CDR1 is SNHLY and CDR2 FYNNEI. The chain's CDR3 is CASSDGGTYYEQYF. CDR3 nucleotides: TGTGCCAGCAGTGATGGGGGCACATACTACGAGCAGTACTTC.

This rearrangement joins TRBV10-3 to TRBJ2-7, with D perhaps matching TRBD2 (7 bases). This CDR3 comprises 18 residues. Germline V CDR1 and CDR2: ENHRY, SYGVKD. Trimming cost V 2 bases and J 3 bases, with 23 bases left between them. This chain's CDR3 is CAISEATGRGGNVYEQYF. For the CDR3, the DNA is TGTGCCATCAGTGAGGCAACCGGAAGGGGGGGAAATGTCTACGAGCAGTACTTC.

The genes are TRBV7-6 and TRBJ2-7, with a weak D call TRBD2 (6 bases). With 4 bases removed from V and 1 base from J, the gap between germline ends came to 14 bases. Germline V gene lookup returns CDR1 SGHVS and CDR2 FNYEAQ. The CDR3 length is 15 residues. The CDR3 DNA reads as TGTGCCAGCAGCTGGGCCTTGAGCGGGTCCTACGAGCAGTACTTC. Its translation is CASSWALSGSYEQYF. Together with reference TRBV7-6 and TRBJ2-7, the CDR3 gives the full variable domain: GAGVSQSPRYKVTKRGQDVALRCDPISGHVSLYWYRQALGQGPEFLTYFNYEAQQDKSGLPNDRFSAERPEGSISTLTIQRTEQRDSAMYRCASSWALSGSYEQYFGPGTRLTVT.

This chain uses TRBV20-1 with TRBJ2-7, with 8 bases that match TRBD2. The CDR3 covers 13 residues. V was clipped by 3 bases and J by 4 bases; unmatched bases: 5. The germline V gene encodes CDR1 DFQATT and CDR2 SNEGSKA (reference sequence). The CDR3 protein is CSASPGGRYEQYF. CDR3 coding DNA: TGCAGTGCTAGTCCGGGGGGGCGGTACGAGCAGTACTTC.

This chain uses TRBV19 with TRBJ2-2, with 11 bases fitting TRBD2. Germline values: CDR1 LNHDA, CDR2 SQIVND (reference sequence). J lost 6 bases, V lost 11 bases, and 8 bases had no gene match. The length of the CDR3 is 14 residues. The chain's CDR3 is CACTSGGPAGELFF. CDR3 coding DNA: TGTGCCTGTACTAGCGGGGGCCCCGCCGGGGAGCTGTTTTTT.

The chain links TRBV6-4 to TRBJ2-4, with 8 nucleotides matching TRBD2. V shed 6 bases, J shed 1 base, and the junction held 11 bases outside the gene matches. The CDR3 has 17 residues. Germline V CDR1 and CDR2: MRHNA, SNTAGT. CDR3 coding DNA: TGTGCCAGCAGATCAGCGGGGGCCCCCGTTGCCAAAAACATTCAGTACTTC. It yields the protein CASRSAGAPVAKNIQYF.

The table lists this clone with a count of one. The chain employs TRBV9 and TRBJ2-2; D remains ambiguous. Deletions cut 0 bases from V and 2 bases from J, with 11 bases between. This CDR3 contains 16 residues. Germline CDR1 and CDR2: SGDLS and YYNGEE. This chain's CDR3 is CASSVVENPNTGELFF. CDR3 DNA sequence: TGTGCCAGCAGCGTAGTGGAGAATCCAAACACCGGGGAGCTGTTTTTT.

The rearrangement uses TRBV19 and TRBJ1-1, with unresolved D. The CDR3 is made up of 14 amino acids. Germline CDR1 LNHDA, CDR2 SQIVND (reference sequence). Trimming stripped 1 base from V and 4 bases from J, with 10 bases between. In DNA, the CDR3 is TGTGCCAGTAGTATAGTCAGCGTTTCCACTGAAGCTTTCTTT. Translation: CASSIVSVSTEAFF.

This clone has more than one count but fewer than ten. The V gene is TRBV6-1, the J gene TRBJ1-5; D is undetermined. The germline V and J ends were trimmed by 5 bases and 6 bases, with 8 bases remaining between them. The CDR3 has 12 residues. The V gene's germline CDR1 is MNHNS and CDR2 SASEGT. In DNA form, the CDR3 reads TGTGCCAGCAGTAGAGCTGGTCAGCCCCAGCATTTT. Its protein is CASSRAGQPQHF.